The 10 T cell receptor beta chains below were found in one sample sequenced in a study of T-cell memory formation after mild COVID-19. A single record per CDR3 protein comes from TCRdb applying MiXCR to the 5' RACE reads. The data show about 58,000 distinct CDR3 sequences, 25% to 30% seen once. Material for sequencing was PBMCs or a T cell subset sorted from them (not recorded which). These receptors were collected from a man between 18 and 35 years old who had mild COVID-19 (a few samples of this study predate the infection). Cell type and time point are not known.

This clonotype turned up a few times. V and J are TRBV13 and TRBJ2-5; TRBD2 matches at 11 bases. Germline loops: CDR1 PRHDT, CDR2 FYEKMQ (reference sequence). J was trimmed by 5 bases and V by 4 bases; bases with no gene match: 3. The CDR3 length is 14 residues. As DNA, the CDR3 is TGTGCCAGCAGCTCACTAGCGGGGGCGGAGACCCAGTACTTC. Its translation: CASSSLAGAETQYF.

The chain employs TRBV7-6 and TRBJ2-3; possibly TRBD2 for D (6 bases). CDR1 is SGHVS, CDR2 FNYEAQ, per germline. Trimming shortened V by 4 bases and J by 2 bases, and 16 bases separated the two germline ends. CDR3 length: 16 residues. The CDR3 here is CASSSRRGGNTDTQYF. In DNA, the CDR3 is TGTGCCAGCAGCTCTAGGAGGGGCGGGAACACAGATACGCAGTATTTT.

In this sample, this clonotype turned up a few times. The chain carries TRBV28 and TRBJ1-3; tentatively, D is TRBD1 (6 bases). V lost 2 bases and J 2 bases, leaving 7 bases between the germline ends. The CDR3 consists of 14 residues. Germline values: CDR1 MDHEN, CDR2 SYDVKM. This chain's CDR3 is CASSLTGTGNTIYF. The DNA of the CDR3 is TGTGCCAGCAGTTTAACAGGGACTGGAAACACCATATATTTT. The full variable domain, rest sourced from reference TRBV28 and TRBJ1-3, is DVKVTQSSRYLVKRTGEKVFLECVQDMDHENMFWYRQDPGLGLRLIYFSYDVKMKEKGDIPEGYSVSREKKERFSLILESASTNQTSMYLCASSLTGTGNTIYFGEGSWLTVV.

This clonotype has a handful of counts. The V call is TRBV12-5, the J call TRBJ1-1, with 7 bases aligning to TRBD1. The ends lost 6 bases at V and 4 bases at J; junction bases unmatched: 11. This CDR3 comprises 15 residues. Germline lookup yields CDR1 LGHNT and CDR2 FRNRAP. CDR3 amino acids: CASGLWTGLGTEAFF. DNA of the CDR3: TGTGCTAGTGGCTTATGGACAGGTTTGGGCACTGAAGCTTTCTTT.

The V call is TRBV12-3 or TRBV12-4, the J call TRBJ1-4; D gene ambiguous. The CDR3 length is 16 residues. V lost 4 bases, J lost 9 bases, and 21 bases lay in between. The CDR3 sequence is CASSSIFRAPLKKLFF. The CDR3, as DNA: TGTGCCAGCAGTTCAATATTTAGGGCCCCATTGAAAAAACTGTTTTTT.

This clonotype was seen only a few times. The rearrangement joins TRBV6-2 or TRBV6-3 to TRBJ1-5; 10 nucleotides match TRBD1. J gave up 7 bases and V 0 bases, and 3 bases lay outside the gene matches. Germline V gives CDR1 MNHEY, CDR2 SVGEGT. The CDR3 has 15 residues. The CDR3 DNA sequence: TGTGCCAGCAGTTACTCGGGACAGGGGTGGCAGCCCCAGCATTTT. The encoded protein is CASSYSGQGWQPQHF.

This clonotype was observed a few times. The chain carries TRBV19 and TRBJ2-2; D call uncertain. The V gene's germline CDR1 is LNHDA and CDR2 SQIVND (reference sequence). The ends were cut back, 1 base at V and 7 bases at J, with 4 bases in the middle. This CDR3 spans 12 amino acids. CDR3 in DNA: TGTGCCAGTAGTATAGTCGGCGGGGAGCTGTTTTTT. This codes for CASSIVGGELFF.

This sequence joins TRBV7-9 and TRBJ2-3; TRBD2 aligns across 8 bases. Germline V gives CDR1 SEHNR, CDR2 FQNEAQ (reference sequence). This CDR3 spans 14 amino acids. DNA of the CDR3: TGTGTATCGACCGGACAGCGGGGGACAGATACGCAGTATTTT. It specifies CVSTGQRGTDTQYF.

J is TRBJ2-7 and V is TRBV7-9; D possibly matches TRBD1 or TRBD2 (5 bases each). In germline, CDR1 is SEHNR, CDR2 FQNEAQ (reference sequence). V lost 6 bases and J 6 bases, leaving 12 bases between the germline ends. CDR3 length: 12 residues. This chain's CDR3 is CASRVGELEQYF. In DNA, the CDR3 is TGTGCCAGCAGGGTGGGGGAGCTCGAGCAGTACTTC.

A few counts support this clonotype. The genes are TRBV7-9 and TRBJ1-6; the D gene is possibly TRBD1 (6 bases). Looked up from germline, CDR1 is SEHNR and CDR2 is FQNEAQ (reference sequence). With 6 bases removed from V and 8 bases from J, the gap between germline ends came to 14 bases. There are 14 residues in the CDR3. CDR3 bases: TGTGCCAGCAGGGCGAACAGGGCTGATTCACCCCTCCACTTT. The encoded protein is CASRANRADSPLHF.